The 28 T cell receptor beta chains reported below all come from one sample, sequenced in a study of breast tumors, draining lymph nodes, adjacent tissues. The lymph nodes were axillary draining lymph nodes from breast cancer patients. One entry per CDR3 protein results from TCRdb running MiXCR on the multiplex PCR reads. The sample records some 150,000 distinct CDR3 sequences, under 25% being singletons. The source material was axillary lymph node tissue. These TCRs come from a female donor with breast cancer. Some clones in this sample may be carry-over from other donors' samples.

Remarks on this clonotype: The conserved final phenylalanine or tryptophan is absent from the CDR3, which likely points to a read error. For the CDR3, the DNA is TGTGCCAGCAGCCCCGACGGGAAATATGGCTACACCCTC. Encoded protein: CASSPDGKYGYTL. This chain links TRBV6-5 with TRBJ1-2; D is unresolved. CDR1 is MNHEY, CDR2 SVGAGI, per germline. V lost 6 bases and J lost 5, with 13 bases in between. The CDR3 runs to 13 residues.

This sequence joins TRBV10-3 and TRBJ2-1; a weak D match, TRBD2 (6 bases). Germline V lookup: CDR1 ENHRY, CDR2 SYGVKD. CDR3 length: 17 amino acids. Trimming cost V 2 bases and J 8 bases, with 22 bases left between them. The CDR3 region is CAISEEGRDWGLDEQFF. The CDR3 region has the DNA TGTGCCATCAGTGAGGAAGGCCGGGACTGGGGGTTGGATGAGCAGTTCTTC.

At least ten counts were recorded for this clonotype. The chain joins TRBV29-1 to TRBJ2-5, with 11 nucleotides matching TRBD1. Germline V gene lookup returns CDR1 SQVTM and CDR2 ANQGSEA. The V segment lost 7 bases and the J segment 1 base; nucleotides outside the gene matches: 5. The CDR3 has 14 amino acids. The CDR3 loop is CSATGTGGQETQYF. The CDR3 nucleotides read TGCAGCGCTACCGGGACAGGGGGCCAAGAGACCCAGTACTTC.

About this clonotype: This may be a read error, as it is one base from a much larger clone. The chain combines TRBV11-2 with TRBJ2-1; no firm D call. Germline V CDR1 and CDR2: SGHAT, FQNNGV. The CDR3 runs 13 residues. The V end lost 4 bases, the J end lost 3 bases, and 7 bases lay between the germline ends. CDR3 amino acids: CASSSDLYNEQFF. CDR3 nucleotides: TGTGCCAGCAGCTCAGATCTCTACAATGAGCAGTTCTTC.

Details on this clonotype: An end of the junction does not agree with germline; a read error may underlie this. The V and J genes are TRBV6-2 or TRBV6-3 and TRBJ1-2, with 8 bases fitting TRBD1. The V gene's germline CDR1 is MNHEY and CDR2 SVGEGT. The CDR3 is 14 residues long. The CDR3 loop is CASSFGQGNCGYTF. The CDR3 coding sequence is TGTGCCAGCAGTTTTGGACAGGGCAACTGTGGCTACACCTTC.

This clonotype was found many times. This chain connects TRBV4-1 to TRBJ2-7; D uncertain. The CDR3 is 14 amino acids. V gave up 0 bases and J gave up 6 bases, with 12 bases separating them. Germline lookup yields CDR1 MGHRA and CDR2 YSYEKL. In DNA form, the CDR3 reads TGCGCCAGCAGCCAAGACCCGGAAACAAGCGAGCAGTACTTC. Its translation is CASSQDPETSEQYF.

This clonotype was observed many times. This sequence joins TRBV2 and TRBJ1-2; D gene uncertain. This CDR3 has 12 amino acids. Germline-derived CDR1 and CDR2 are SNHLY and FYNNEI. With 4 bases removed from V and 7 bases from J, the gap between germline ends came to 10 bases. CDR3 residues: CASSGQEGGYTF. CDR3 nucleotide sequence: TGTGCCAGCAGTGGCCAGGAGGGTGGCTACACCTTC.

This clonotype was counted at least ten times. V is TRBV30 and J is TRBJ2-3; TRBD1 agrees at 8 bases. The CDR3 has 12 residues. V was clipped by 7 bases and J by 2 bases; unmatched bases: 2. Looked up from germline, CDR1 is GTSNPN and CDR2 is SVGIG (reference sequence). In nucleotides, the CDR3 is TGTGCCTACAGGGGGTTCACAGATACGCAGTATTTT. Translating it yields CAYRGFTDTQYF.

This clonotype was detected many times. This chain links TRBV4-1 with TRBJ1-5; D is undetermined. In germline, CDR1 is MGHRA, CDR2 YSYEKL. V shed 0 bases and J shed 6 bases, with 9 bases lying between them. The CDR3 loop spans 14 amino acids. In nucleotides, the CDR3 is TGCGCCAGCAGCCAAGAGGGCGCCGGTCAGCCCCAGCATTTT. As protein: CASSQEGAGQPQHF.

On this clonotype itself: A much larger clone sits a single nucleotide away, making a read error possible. This CDR3 reads CASRTQGTSSYKQYF. The CDR3 DNA is TGTGCCAGTAGGACCCAGGGAACTTCCTCCTACAAGCAGTACTTC. The chain joins TRBV19 to TRBJ2-7; possibly TRBD1 for D (5 bases). The CDR3 has 15 residues. Germline CDR1 reads LNHDA; CDR2 reads SQIVND (reference sequence).

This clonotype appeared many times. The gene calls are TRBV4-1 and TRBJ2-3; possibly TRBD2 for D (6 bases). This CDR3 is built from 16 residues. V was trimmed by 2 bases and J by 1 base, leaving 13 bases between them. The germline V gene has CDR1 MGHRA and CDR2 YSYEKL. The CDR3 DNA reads TGCGCCAGCAGCCAAATCCTAGGGGAGGGCACAGATACGCAGTATTTT. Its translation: CASSQILGEGTDTQYF.

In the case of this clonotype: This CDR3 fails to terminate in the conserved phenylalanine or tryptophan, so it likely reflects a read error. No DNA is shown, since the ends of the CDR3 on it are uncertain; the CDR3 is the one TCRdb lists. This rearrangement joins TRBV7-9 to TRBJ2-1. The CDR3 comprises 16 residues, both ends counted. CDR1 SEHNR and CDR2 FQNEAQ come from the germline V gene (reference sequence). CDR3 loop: CASSSATVFYGYTFGS.

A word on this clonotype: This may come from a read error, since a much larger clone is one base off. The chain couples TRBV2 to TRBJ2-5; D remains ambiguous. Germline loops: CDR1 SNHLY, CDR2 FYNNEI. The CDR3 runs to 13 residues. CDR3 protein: CASTQRLQGTQYF. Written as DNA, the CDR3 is TGTGCCAGCACCCAGCGTCTACAAGGGACCCAGTACTTC.

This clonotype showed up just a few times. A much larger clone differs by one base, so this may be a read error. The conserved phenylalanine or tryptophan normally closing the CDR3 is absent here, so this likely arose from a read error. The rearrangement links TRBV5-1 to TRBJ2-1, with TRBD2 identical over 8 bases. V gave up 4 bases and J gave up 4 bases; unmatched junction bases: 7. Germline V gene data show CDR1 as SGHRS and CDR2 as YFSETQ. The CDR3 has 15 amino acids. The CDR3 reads CASSLAGFQYNEQFS. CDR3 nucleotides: TGCGCCAGCAGCCTAGCGGGCTTCCAATACAATGAGCAGTTCTCC.

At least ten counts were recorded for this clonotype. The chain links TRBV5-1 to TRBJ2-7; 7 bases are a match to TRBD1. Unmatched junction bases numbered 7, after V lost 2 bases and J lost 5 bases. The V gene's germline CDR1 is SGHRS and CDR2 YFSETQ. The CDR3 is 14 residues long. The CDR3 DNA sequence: TGCGCCAGCAGCTTCTCGACAGGGAATAACGAGCAGTACTTC. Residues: CASSFSTGNNEQYF. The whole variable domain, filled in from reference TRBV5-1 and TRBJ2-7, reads KAGVTQTPRYLIKTRGQQVTLSCSPISGHRSVSWYQQTPGQGLQFLFEYFSETQRNKGNFPGRFSGRQFSNSRSEMNVSTLELGDSALYLCASSFSTGNNEQYFGPGTRLTVT.

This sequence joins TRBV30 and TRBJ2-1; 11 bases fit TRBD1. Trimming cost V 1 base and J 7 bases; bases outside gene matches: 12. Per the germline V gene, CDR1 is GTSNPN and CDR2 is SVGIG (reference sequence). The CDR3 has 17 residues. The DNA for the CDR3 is TGTGCCTGGAGTGGGCGGACAGGGGGCGTGATTCCTAATGAGCAGTTCTTC. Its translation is CAWSGRTGGVIPNEQFF.

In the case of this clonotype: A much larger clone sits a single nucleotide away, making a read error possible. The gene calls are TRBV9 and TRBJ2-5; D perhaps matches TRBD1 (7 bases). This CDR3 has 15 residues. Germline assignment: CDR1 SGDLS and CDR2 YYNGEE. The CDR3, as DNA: TGTGCCGGCAGCGCATCAGGGGGGAGGTTCGAGACCCAGTACTTC. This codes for CAGSASGGRFETQYF.

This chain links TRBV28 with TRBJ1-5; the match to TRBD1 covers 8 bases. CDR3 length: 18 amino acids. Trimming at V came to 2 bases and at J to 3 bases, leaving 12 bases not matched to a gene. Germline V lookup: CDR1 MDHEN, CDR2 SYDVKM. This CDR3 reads CASSLDRGISTNNQPQHF. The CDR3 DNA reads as TGTGCCAGCAGTTTAGACAGGGGAATATCCACAAACAATCAGCCCCAGCATTTT.

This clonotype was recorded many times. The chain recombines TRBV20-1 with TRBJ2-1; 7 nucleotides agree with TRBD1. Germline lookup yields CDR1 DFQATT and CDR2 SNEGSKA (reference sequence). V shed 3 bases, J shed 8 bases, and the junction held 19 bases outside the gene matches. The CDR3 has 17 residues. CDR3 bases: TGCAGTGCTAGGGGGACAGTGTTCCGGACTTCCTTCCATGAGCAGTTCTTC. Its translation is CSARGTVFRTSFHEQFF.

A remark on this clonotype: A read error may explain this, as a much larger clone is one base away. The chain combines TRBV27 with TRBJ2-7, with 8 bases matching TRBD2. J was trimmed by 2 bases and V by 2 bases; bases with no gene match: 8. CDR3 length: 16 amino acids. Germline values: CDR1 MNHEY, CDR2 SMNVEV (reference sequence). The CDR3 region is CASSLRGLAGTYEQYF. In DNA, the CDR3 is TGTGCCAGCAGTTTACGTGGACTAGCTGGGACCTACGAGCAGTACTTC.

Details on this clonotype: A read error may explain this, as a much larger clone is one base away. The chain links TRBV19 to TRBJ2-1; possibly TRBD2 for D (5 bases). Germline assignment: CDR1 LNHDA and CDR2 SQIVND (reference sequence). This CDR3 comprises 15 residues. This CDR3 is CAGSIEAEGNNEQFF. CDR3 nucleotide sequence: TGTGCCGGTAGTATAGAAGCGGAAGGTAACAATGAGCAGTTCTTC.

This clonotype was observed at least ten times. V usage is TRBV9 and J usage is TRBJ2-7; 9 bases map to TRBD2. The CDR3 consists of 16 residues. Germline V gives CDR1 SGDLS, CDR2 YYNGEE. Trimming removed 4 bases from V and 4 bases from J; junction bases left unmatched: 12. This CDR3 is CASSPRLAELLYEQYF. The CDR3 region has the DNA TGTGCCAGCAGCCCAAGACTAGCGGAGCTCCTGTACGAGCAGTACTTC. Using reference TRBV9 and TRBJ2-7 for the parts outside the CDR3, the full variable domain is DSGVTQTPKHLITATGQRVTLRCSPRSGDLSVYWYQQSLDQGLQFLIQYYNGEERAKGNILERFSAQQFPDLHSELNLSSLELGDSALYFCASSPRLAELLYEQYFGPGTRLTVT.

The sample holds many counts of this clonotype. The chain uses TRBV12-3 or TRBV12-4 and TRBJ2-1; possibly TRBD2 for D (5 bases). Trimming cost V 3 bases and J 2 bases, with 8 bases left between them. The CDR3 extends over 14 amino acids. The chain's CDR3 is CASSFRRAYNEQFF. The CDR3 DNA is TGTGCCAGCAGTTTCCGGCGGGCCTACAATGAGCAGTTCTTC.

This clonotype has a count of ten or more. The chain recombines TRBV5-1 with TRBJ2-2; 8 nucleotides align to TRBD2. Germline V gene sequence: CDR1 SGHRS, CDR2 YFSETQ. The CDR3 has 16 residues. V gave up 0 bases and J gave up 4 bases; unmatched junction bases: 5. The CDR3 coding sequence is TGCGCCAGCAGCTTGGCCCTAGCGGGCCCCACCGGGGAGCTGTTTTTT. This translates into CASSLALAGPTGELFF.

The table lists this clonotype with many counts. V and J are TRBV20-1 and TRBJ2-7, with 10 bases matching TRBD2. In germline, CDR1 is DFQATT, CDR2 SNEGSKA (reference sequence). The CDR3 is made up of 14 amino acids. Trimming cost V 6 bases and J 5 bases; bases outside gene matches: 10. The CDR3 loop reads CSAPSGRAFDEQYF. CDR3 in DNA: TGCAGTGCCCCCAGCGGGAGGGCCTTCGACGAGCAGTACTTC.

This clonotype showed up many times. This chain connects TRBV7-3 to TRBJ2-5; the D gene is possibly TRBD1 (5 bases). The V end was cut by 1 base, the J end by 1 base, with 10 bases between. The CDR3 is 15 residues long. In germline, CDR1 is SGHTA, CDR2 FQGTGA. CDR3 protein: CASSLISGPQETQYF. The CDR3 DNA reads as TGTGCCAGCAGCTTAATCTCAGGGCCCCAAGAGACCCAGTACTTC.

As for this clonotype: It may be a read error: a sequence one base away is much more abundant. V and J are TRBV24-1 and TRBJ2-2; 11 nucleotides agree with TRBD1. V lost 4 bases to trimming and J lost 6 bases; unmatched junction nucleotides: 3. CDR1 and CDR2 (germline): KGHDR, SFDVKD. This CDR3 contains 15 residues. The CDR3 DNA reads TGTGCCACCAGTGAGGGGACAGGGGGGGCCGGGGAGCTGTTTTTT. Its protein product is CATSEGTGGAGELFF.

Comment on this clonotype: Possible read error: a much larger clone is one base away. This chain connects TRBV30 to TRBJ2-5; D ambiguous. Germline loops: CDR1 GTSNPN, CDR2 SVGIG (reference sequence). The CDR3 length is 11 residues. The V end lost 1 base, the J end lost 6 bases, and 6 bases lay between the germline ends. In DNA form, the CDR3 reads TGTGCCTGGAGTGAGGAACAGACCCAGTACTTC. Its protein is CAWSEEQTQYF.